This entry lists 27 T cell receptor beta chains sequenced from one sample in a study of blood T cell repertoires in COVID-19 (dated by TCRdb to 2018 to 2020). The library was prepared using the immunoSEQ multiplex PCR assay. TCRdb re-hosts the immuneACCESS table, in-frame sequences only. Its copies lack some clones; in the studies checked, an unresolved V gene accounts for under half of them, and the cause for the rest is not known. The sample data list approximately 260,000 clones, and 88% of these were observed just once. The top ten clones comprise over 1% of the sample. Sequencing was carried out using PBMCs or T cells enriched from blood (not recorded which). The receptors here all came from a woman in her forties with acute COVID-19.

This clone has a count of ten or more. The chain carries TRBV4-1 and TRBJ2-2, with D tentatively TRBD1 (6 bases). Trimming shortened V by 5 bases and J by 0 bases, and 13 bases separated the two germline ends. Looked up from germline, CDR1 is MGHRA and CDR2 is YSYEKL. The CDR3 loop spans 16 amino acids. CDR3 sequence: CASSNDRSPNTGELFF. CDR3 coding DNA: TGCGCCAGCAGCAATGACAGGTCACCGAACACCGGGGAGCTGTTTTTT.

The rearrangement joins TRBV2 to TRBJ1-1; TRBD1 matches at 8 bases. Germline V gives CDR1 SNHLY, CDR2 FYNNEI. This CDR3 has 18 amino acids. V gave up 7 bases and J gave up 1 base; unmatched junction bases: 17. In nucleotides, the CDR3 is TGTGCCAGCACGCTTAACCAGGGGGCTGGTCGGTCGAACACTGAAGCTTTCTTT. Protein: CASTLNQGAGRSNTEAFF.

The CDR3, as DNA: TGCAGCTTCCGGTGGGGGGGAGTGGACGAGCAGTACTTC. Translated: CSFRWGGVDEQYF. The chain couples TRBV29-1 to TRBJ2-7; 7 bases line up with TRBD2. CDR1 and CDR2 from the germline V gene are SQVTM and ANQGSEA. The CDR3 is 13 amino acids. J was trimmed by 5 bases and V by 8 bases; bases with no gene match: 12.

The gene calls are TRBV3-1 (or the pseudogene TRBV3-2) and TRBJ2-5; D call uncertain. The germline V gene encodes CDR1 LGHDT and CDR2 YNNKEL (reference sequence). Trimming cost V 8 bases and J 5 bases, with 9 bases left between them. This CDR3 comprises 11 residues. CDR3 loop: CASALAETQYF. CDR3 DNA: TGTGCCAGCGCGCTTGCGGAGACCCAGTACTTC.

This clone has just one count. The rearrangement uses TRBV18 and TRBJ2-7; 11 bases map to TRBD2. The CDR3 is 16 amino acids. Per germline, CDR1 KGHSH and CDR2 LQKENI. V was pared by 3 bases and J by 1 base, with 5 bases of the junction left unmatched. CDR3 region: CASSPGTSGISYEQYF. The CDR3 bases are TGTGCCAGCTCACCGGGGACTAGCGGAATTTCCTACGAGCAGTACTTC. The whole variable domain, remainder taken from reference TRBV18 and TRBJ2-7, is NAGVMQNPRHLVRRRGQEARLRCSPMKGHSHVYWYRQLPEEGLKFMVYLQKENIIDESGMPKERFSAEFPKEGPSILRIQQVVRGDSAAYFCASSPGTSGISYEQYFGPGTRLTVT.

A single count supports this clone. V gene TRBV24-1 combines with J gene TRBJ1-4, with 8 bases lining up with TRBD1. Germline assignment: CDR1 KGHDR and CDR2 SFDVKD. The ends lost 3 bases at V and 3 bases at J; junction bases unmatched: 2. This CDR3 region has 15 residues. The CDR3 DNA reads TGTGCCACCAGTGATCCAGGGGGCCCTAATGAAAAACTGTTTTTT. Amino acid sequence: CATSDPGGPNEKLFF.

The gene calls are TRBV7-8 and TRBJ1-4; TRBD1 aligns across 9 bases. The J segment lost 3 bases and the V segment lost 1 base, leaving 3 bases of the junction unmatched. The CDR3 is 16 residues long. The germline gives CDR1 SGHVS, CDR2 FQNEAQ. The CDR3 region is CASSLDRGLSNEKLFF. The CDR3 DNA is TGTGCCAGCAGCTTAGACAGGGGGCTGTCTAATGAAAAACTGTTTTTT. Based on the CDR3 plus reference TRBV7-8 and TRBJ1-4, the full variable domain is GAGVSQSPRYKVAKRGQDVALRCDPISGHVSLFWYQQALGQGPEFLTYFQNEAQLDKSGLPSDRFFAERPEGSVSTLKIQRTQQEDSAVYLCASSLDRGLSNEKLFFGSGTQLSVL.

J is TRBJ1-4 and V is TRBV2, with D unresolved. The germline CDR1 and CDR2 sequences are SNHLY and FYNNEI. The CDR3 runs to 14 residues. Deletions cut 7 bases from V and 4 bases from J, with 13 bases between. This chain's CDR3 is CASTLRTHNEKLFF. The CDR3 DNA is TGTGCCAGCACCCTGAGAACGCATAATGAAAAACTGTTTTTT.

This chain joins TRBV28 and TRBJ1-2; D is undetermined. V dropped 8 bases and J dropped 8 bases, with 15 bases sitting between them. The CDR3 sequence is 12 residues long. Per the germline V gene, CDR1 is MDHEN and CDR2 is SYDVKM. The CDR3 DNA reads as TGTGCCAGCTTGACCCCCCTAGAGGGCTACACCTTC. Protein: CASLTPLEGYTF.

This clone was recorded only once. The rearrangement joins TRBV24-1 to TRBJ2-3, with TRBD2 identical over 10 bases. The V segment lost 3 bases and the J segment 0 bases; nucleotides outside the gene matches: 5. The CDR3 consists of 17 residues. Germline assignment: CDR1 KGHDR and CDR2 SFDVKD. The CDR3 coding sequence is TGTGCCACCAGTGATAGGACTAGCGGTTCAAGCACAGATACGCAGTATTTT. Translated: CATSDRTSGSSTDTQYF.

This chain joins TRBV7-8 and TRBJ1-2; D call uncertain. Deletions cut 2 bases from V and 8 bases from J, with 15 bases between. Germline V lookup: CDR1 SGHVS, CDR2 FQNEAQ. The CDR3 spans 14 residues. CDR3 sequence (DNA): TGTGCCAGCAGCTTAAGTGAGGGTGATGACGGCTACACCTTC. Translated, it gives CASSLSEGDDGYTF.

The chain links TRBV6-2 or TRBV6-3 to TRBJ2-3, with D tentatively TRBD2 (6 bases). V shed 5 bases and J shed 8 bases, with 20 bases lying between them. The CDR3 has 15 amino acids. CDR1 and CDR2 (germline): MNHEY, SVGEGT. CDR3: CASSVFRDFPSTQYF. DNA for the CDR3: TGTGCCAGCAGTGTATTCCGGGACTTTCCCTCTACGCAGTATTTT.

CDR3 sequence reads: CASSTTYNTEAFF. The CDR3 DNA follows: TGTGCCAGCAGTACTACTTATAACACTGAAGCTTTCTTT. The chain combines TRBV7-3 with TRBJ1-1; D gene unclear. This CDR3 has 13 amino acids. V lost 6 bases to trimming and J lost 2 bases, with 10 bases between them. The germline V gene encodes CDR1 SGHTA and CDR2 FQGTGA.

The J gene is TRBJ1-1, the V gene TRBV5-4, with D possibly TRBD1 on 6 matching bases. V was shortened by 3 bases and J by 2 bases, with 26 bases between the two germline ends. Per germline, CDR1 SGHNT and CDR2 YYREEE (reference sequence). CDR3 length: 19 residues. CDR3 loop: CASSYPNPGDSSRNTEAFF. In nucleotides, the CDR3 is TGTGCCAGCAGCTACCCTAACCCAGGGGATAGTTCCCGAAACACTGAAGCTTTCTTT.

The chain uses TRBV5-4 and TRBJ1-1; 7 positions agree with TRBD1. Per germline, CDR1 SGHNT and CDR2 YYREEE (reference sequence). The CDR3 runs to 15 residues. The V segment lost 2 bases and the J segment 7 bases; nucleotides outside the gene matches: 11. The chain's CDR3 is CASSFARQGGVEAFF. Written as DNA, the CDR3 is TGTGCCAGCAGCTTCGCTCGACAGGGTGGGGTTGAAGCTTTCTTT. Full variable domain (outside the CDR3, taken from reference TRBV5-4 and TRBJ1-1): ETGVTQSPTHLIKTRGQQVTLRCSSQSGHNTVSWYQQALGQGPQFIFQYYREEENGRGNFPPRFSGLQFPNYSSELNVNALELDDSALYLCASSFARQGGVEAFFGQGTRLTVV.

The V gene is TRBV5-1, the J gene TRBJ1-2, with 7 bases fitting TRBD1. Germline V CDR1 and CDR2: SGHRS, YFSETQ. V shed 4 bases, J shed 7 bases, and the junction held 16 bases outside the gene matches. The CDR3 runs 16 residues. The CDR3 DNA reads TGCGCCAGCAGCCCGGGCGAGTCAGACAGGGCTTCTGGCTACACCTTC. Translating gives CASSPGESDRASGYTF.

This clone was counted between two and nine times. CDR3 sequence reads: CATTSGKGEQFF. CDR3 coding DNA: TGTGCCACCACTAGCGGGAAAGGTGAGCAGTTCTTC. J is TRBJ2-1 and V is TRBV15; 9 nucleotides match TRBD2. The germline gives CDR1 LNHNV, CDR2 YYDKDF (reference sequence). Trimming cost V 7 bases and J 9 bases; bases outside gene matches: 4. The CDR3 loop spans 12 amino acids.

The CDR3 is CASSQEGGMPLHF. The CDR3 DNA sequence: TGTGCCAGCAGCCAAGAGGGGGGGATGCCCCTCCACTTT. The chain recombines TRBV3-1 (or the pseudogene TRBV3-2) with TRBJ1-6; TRBD1 might be the D (5 bases). Germline loops: CDR1 LGHDT, CDR2 YNNKEL (reference sequence). The V end was cut by 0 bases, the J end by 13 bases, with 10 bases between. The CDR3 is 13 residues long.

This sequence joins TRBV5-1 and TRBJ1-5; TRBD1 agrees at 10 bases. CDR1 is SGHRS, CDR2 YFSETQ, per germline. V was pared by 4 bases and J by 6 bases, with 7 bases of the junction left unmatched. The CDR3 spans 15 residues. The CDR3 reads CASSKGDRGGQPQHF. CDR3 nucleotide sequence: TGCGCCAGCAGCAAGGGGGACAGGGGTGGTCAGCCCCAGCATTTT.

The chain carries TRBV10-1 and TRBJ1-1, with TRBD1 identical over 7 bases. The trim removed 3 bases at V and 5 bases at J, leaving 6 bases unmatched. Germline assignment: CDR1 WNHNN and CDR2 SYGVQD (reference sequence). The CDR3 extends over 14 amino acids. DNA of the CDR3: TGCGCCAGCAGTGACGAGGGGGCGCATACTGAAGCTTTCTTT. Encoded protein: CASSDEGAHTEAFF.

The chain joins TRBV6-4 to TRBJ2-1; 7 bases align to TRBD1. Trimming took 9 bases from V and 7 from J; bases not matched to a gene: 3. There are 11 residues in the CDR3. CDR1 and CDR2 (germline): MRHNA, SNTAGT. The CDR3, as DNA: TGTGCCAGGGGACAGCTGAATGAGCAGTTCTTC. It codes for CARGQLNEQFF.

V is TRBV11-2 and J is TRBJ2-3; 7 bases align to TRBD2. V lost 5 bases and J lost 0; bases outside the gene matches: 8. From germline, CDR1 is SGHAT and CDR2 FQNNGV. The CDR3 contains 16 residues. The CDR3 is CASSASNSGSTDTQYF. The CDR3 region has the DNA TGTGCCAGCAGCGCCTCTAATAGCGGGAGCACAGATACGCAGTATTTT.

V is TRBV7-2 and J is TRBJ2-7; tentatively, D is TRBD1 (6 bases). Germline V gene sequence: CDR1 SGHTA, CDR2 FQGNSA. Trimming pared 1 base from V and 3 bases from J, leaving 19 bases between. This CDR3 is built from 17 residues. CDR3 sequence: CASSLGTTGQPIYEQYF. The CDR3 DNA is TGTGCCAGCAGCTTAGGTACAACAGGACAGCCCATCTACGAGCAGTACTTC.

This rearrangement joins TRBV9 to TRBJ2-1; 7 nucleotides agree with TRBD2. This CDR3 is 17 amino acids long. Germline loops: CDR1 SGDLS, CDR2 YYNGEE. The V segment lost 4 bases and the J segment 1 base; nucleotides outside the gene matches: 11. The chain's CDR3 is CASSIAGQRQSYNEQFF. The CDR3 DNA follows: TGTGCCAGCAGCATAGCGGGCCAAAGACAGTCCTACAATGAGCAGTTCTTC.

The V call is TRBV7-3, the J call TRBJ2-1, with D possibly TRBD2 on 5 matching bases. Germline-derived CDR1 and CDR2 are SGHTA and FQGTGA. This CDR3 is 17 amino acids long. Trimming took off 1 base at V and 4 bases at J, with 17 bases between the two ends. CDR3 sequence reads: CASSLRADPEDYNEQFF. CDR3 DNA sequence: TGTGCCAGCAGCTTAAGGGCCGACCCGGAGGATTACAATGAGCAGTTCTTC.

The gene calls are TRBV20-1 and TRBJ1-2; a possible D gene is TRBD1 (6 bases). The CDR3 runs to 13 residues. Trimming shortened V by 3 bases and J by 4 bases, and 12 bases separated the two germline ends. CDR1 is DFQATT, CDR2 SNEGSKA, per germline (reference sequence). The CDR3 loop reads CSASGQGFYGYTF. CDR3 bases: TGCAGTGCTAGTGGTCAGGGGTTCTATGGCTACACCTTC.

The chain is built from TRBV19 and TRBJ2-4, with D perhaps TRBD1 (7 bases). Germline V gene data show CDR1 as LNHDA and CDR2 as SQIVND (reference sequence). The length of the CDR3 is 17 residues. Between the trimmed V and J ends, which lost 3 bases and 0 bases, there was a span of 15 bases. Written as DNA, the CDR3 is TGTGCCAGTAGTATGCGGGGACAGAACCTAGCCAAAAACATTCAGTACTTC. Translated: CASSMRGQNLAKNIQYF.